Listed below are T cell receptor beta chains from one sample, sequenced in a study of tumor-infiltrating lymphocytes in primary liver carcinoma. MiXCR, applied by TCRdb to the multiplex PCR reads, yields one record per CDR3 protein. This table holds about 99,000 distinct CDR3 sequences, approximately 71% found once. The specimen was liver tumor tissue from sampling region 5. These receptors were taken from a woman aged 60 to 75 with primary liver carcinoma and hepatitis B virus infection. CDR3s leave out the opening cysteine and the closing phenylalanine or tryptophan.

TRBJ2-7,TRBV11-2,ASNFLTNGSQKGHERY
TRBJ2-7,TRBV30,AWSRQGSRANEQY
TRBJ2-1,TRBV7-3,ASSLIGSGNNEQF
TRBJ1-6,TRBV11-2,ASSLDPRFPNSALQ
TRBJ2-1,TRBV11-2,ASSLERLAGGGEQL
TRBJ2-1,TRBV29-1,SVEPSVGRNEQF
TRBJ2-1,TRBV28,ASSLKGRQF
TRBJ2-1,TRBV4-1,ASSPGLAGGEEQF
TRBJ1-5,TRBV6-1,ASRMQGRGTQPQH
TRBJ1-1,TRBV28,ASSWNRERGNTEAF
TRBJ1-2,TRBV6-6,ASTLDGNYGYT
TRBJ2-7,TRBV11-2,TSSYGGRTSGSEQY
TRBJ1-2,TRBV4-1,TSSQDQWTESGGYS
TRBJ2-3,TRBV5-6,ASSLLGTSSTDMQF
TRBJ1-5,TRBV12-3/TRBV12-4,ASSLAGGQGTKQPQH
TRBJ1-1,TRBV14,VSSQVRGTEAF
TRBJ2-1,TRBV29-1,SVDGSSYNELF
TRBJ2-2,TRBV28,ASSELAGGRAGELF
TRBJ1-1,TRBV28,VSSGTETQNTEAF
TRBJ2-5,TRBV29-1,SVGPGTGGLETQY
TRBJ2-7,TRBV28,ASLDSSYEQY
TRBJ1-5,TRBV6-2/TRBV6-3,ASSYTPHRSNQPRH
TRBJ2-7,TRBV11-2,AYRPNIRDNYEQY
TRBJ2-1,TRBV6-5,TISHGLDGEQF
TRBJ1-1,TRBV2,ASSLGATEAL
TRBJ2-1,TRBV5-1,ASSSLGVSYNEQF
TRBJ2-1,TRBV5-4,ASSSPGLAENEQF
TRBJ2-1,TRBV11-2,ASSSGLYNEHF
TRBJ2-2,TRBV6-1,ASSPNTGELF
TRBJ2-5,TRBV4-1,ASSQDLGDWETQY
TRBJ1-6,TRBV7-9,ASNLRSDGSPLH
TRBJ2-1,TRBV7-8,ASSLVATSGSNEQF